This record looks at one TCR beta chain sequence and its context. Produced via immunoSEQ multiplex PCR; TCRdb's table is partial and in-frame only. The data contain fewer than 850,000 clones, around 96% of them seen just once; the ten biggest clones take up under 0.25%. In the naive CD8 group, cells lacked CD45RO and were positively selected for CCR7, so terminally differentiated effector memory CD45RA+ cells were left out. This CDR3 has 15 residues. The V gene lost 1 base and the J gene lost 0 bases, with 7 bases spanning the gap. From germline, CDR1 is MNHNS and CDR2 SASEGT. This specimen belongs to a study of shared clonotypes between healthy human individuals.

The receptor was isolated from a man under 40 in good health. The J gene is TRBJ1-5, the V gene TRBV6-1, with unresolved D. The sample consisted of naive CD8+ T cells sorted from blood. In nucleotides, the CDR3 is TGTGCCAGCAGTGAAGTGGCGGTTAGCAATCAGCCCCAGCATTTT. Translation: CASSEVAVSNQPQHF.